A single sample is the source of the 11 T cell receptor beta chains below, sequenced in a study of T cells in Graves' hyperthyroidism and ophthalmopathy. RNA transcripts gave rise to amplified TCR beta CDR3 regions. Researchers ran a first-round RT-PCR on the TCR CDR3 using the HTBI primer set. TCRdb reanalysed the multiplex PCR reads using MiXCR and keeps one entry per CDR3 protein. Seen here are fewer than 900,000 distinct CDR3 sequences, 18% observed once, and the top ten hold over 15%. The source material was blood. These receptors all come from a woman in her 50s with Graves' hyperthyroidism that later progressed to Graves' ophthalmopathy.

This clonotype was detected many times. The chain is built from TRBV18 and TRBJ1-4, with 7 bases aligning to TRBD1. The CDR3 runs 15 residues. Germline CDR1 reads KGHSH; CDR2 reads LQKENI. Unmatched junction bases numbered 8, after V lost 10 bases and J lost 0 bases. In DNA form, the CDR3 reads TGTGCCACCCTCCAGGGGGGAACAACTAATGAAAAACTGTTTTTT. Protein sequence: CATLQGGTTNEKLFF. The variable domain in full, with the rest retrieved from reference TRBV18 and TRBJ1-4, is NAGVMQNPRHLVRRRGQEARLRCSPMKGHSHVYWYRQLPEEGLKFMVYLQKENIIDESGMPKERFSAEFPKEGPSILRIQQVVRGDSAAYFCATLQGGTTNEKLFFGSGTQLSVL.

This clonotype was recorded a few times. This chain links TRBV10-3 with TRBJ2-3; no clear D. Germline CDR1 ENHRY, CDR2 SYGVKD. The CDR3 extends over 15 amino acids. V was clipped by 4 bases and J by 3 bases, with 14 bases between them. The CDR3 protein is CAISGWQRPTDTQYF. The DNA for the CDR3 is TGTGCCATCAGTGGCTGGCAAAGGCCTACAGATACGCAGTATTTT.

The sample holds many counts of this clonotype. The rearrangement links TRBV18 to TRBJ1-5; 9 nucleotides align to TRBD1. V shed 3 bases and J 6 bases; nucleotides not matched to a gene: 6. Looked up from germline, CDR1 is KGHSH and CDR2 is LQKENI. The CDR3 consists of 15 residues. The CDR3 DNA follows: TGTGCCAGCTCACCCAGGACAGGGGATAGTCAGCCCCAGCATTTT. Amino acids: CASSPRTGDSQPQHF. The whole variable domain, remainder taken from reference TRBV18 and TRBJ1-5, is NAGVMQNPRHLVRRRGQEARLRCSPMKGHSHVYWYRQLPEEGLKFMVYLQKENIIDESGMPKERFSAEFPKEGPSILRIQQVVRGDSAAYFCASSPRTGDSQPQHFGDGTRLSIL.

The chain links TRBV15 to TRBJ1-4; possibly TRBD1 for D (5 bases). This CDR3 comprises 16 residues. Trimming stripped 3 bases from V and 8 bases from J, with 19 bases between. Germline V CDR1 and CDR2: LNHNV, YYDKDF (reference sequence). In DNA, the CDR3 is TGTGCCACCAGCAGGGACCCGGGACCGGGCGCAGAAAAACTGTTTTTT. This encodes CATSRDPGPGAEKLFF.

The CDR3 nucleotides are TGTGCCAGCAGTCCGCGAACGGGGTCTGAAGCTTTCTTT. Amino acids: CASSPRTGSEAFF. V usage is TRBV6-1 and J usage is TRBJ1-1; D gene unclear. Looked up from germline, CDR1 is MNHNS and CDR2 is SASEGT. V gave up 5 bases and J gave up 6 bases, with 13 bases separating them. This CDR3 is 13 amino acids long.

Many counts were recorded for this clonotype. The chain links TRBV6-1 to TRBJ2-3, with a possible D match to TRBD1 (6 bases). The V end lost 5 bases, the J end lost 5 bases, and 8 bases lay between the germline ends. CDR3 length: 12 residues. Germline lookup yields CDR1 MNHNS and CDR2 SASEGT. The CDR3: CASSRTEDTQYF. In nucleotides, the CDR3 is TGTGCCAGCAGTCGGACAGAAGATACGCAGTATTTT.

This clonotype was recorded many times. The V gene is TRBV7-3, the J gene TRBJ2-1; D is unresolved. Germline V gene lookup returns CDR1 SGHTA and CDR2 FQGTGA. V lost 4 bases, J lost 7 bases, and 8 bases lay in between. This CDR3 region has 12 residues. This CDR3 reads CASSWYGNEQFF. The DNA for the CDR3 is TGTGCCAGCAGCTGGTACGGGAATGAGCAGTTCTTC.

This sequence joins TRBV7-9 and TRBJ1-3, with a possible D match to TRBD1 (5 bases). The germline gives CDR1 SEHNR, CDR2 FQNEAQ (reference sequence). The CDR3 totals 15 residues. The V end was cut by 1 base, the J end by 7 bases, with 14 bases between. CDR3 protein: CASSLDSGSWNTIYF. The CDR3 DNA reads as TGTGCCAGCAGCTTAGATTCAGGGAGTTGGAACACCATATATTTT.

This clonotype was seen ten or more times. The rearrangement joins TRBV27 to TRBJ2-7, with 8 bases matching TRBD2. The CDR3 has 13 residues. The germline gives CDR1 MNHEY, CDR2 SMNVEV (reference sequence). V trimming: 5 bases; J trimming: 6 bases; junction bases outside the gene matches: 6. This CDR3 is CASSPGGGGEQYF. The DNA for the CDR3 is TGTGCCAGCAGTCCGGGGGGGGGTGGCGAGCAGTACTTC.

This chain links TRBV14 with TRBJ1-1; D might be TRBD1 (5 bases). Trimming took off 0 bases at V and 1 base at J, with 12 bases between the two ends. CDR1 and CDR2 (germline): SGHDN, FVKESK. The length of the CDR3 is 16 residues. CDR3 amino acids: CASSQEGRTRNTEAFF. CDR3 DNA sequence: TGTGCCAGCAGCCAAGAGGGGAGGACAAGGAACACTGAAGCTTTCTTT.

The CDR3 here is CASSLGVGIQTQYF. The DNA for the CDR3 is TGTGCCAGCAGCTTAGGGGTAGGGATTCAGACCCAGTACTTC. V usage is TRBV7-2 and J usage is TRBJ2-5; D is ambiguous. Trimming removed 1 base from V and 6 bases from J, with 12 bases in between. Germline-derived CDR1 and CDR2 are SGHTA and FQGNSA. This CDR3 contains 14 residues. Full variable domain (outside the CDR3, taken from reference TRBV7-2 and TRBJ2-5): GAGVSQSPSNKVTEKGKDVELRCDPISGHTALYWYRQSLGQGLEFLIYFQGNSAPDKSGLPSDRFSAERTGGSVSTLTIQRTQQEDSAVYLCASSLGVGIQTQYFGPGTRLLVL.